The source of this TCR beta chain is a study of blood T cell repertoires in COVID-19 (TCRdb year 2020). Regarding the study in general: Collaborator samples came from the United States, Italy and Spain and covered acute and convalescent phases of COVID-19. The prospective study material was composed of cDNA or gDNA derived from T cells, B-cell-depleted T cells, or PBMCs. A de-identified subject ID, COVID-19 status, age in years and sex were almost always included in the sample metadata. Samples came from the ongoing ImmuneRACE study (first 160 participants) plus 1,254 subjects from 6 global collaborators. The repertoires were released in a freely available public database intended as a resource for research on the immune response to SARS-CoV-2. HLA class I and class II types, where available, came from metadata supplied by the sample provider rather than from assay-based typing. Subjects who had been exposed to COVID-19, were actively infected with it, or had recovered from it provided the deeply sampled blood TCRbeta repertoires that made up the dataset.

Overall study results and their limits: The quantity of clinical and demographic metadata differed by source and by participant and was supplied without curation.

The CDR3 runs 11 amino acids, cysteine and phenylalanine included. Solely the CDR3 DNA is kept, with 33 bases framed from the first base. CDR1 and CDR2 are drawn from the germline V gene: KGHDR, SFDVKD. A distance of 7 bases separates the germline ends of V and J, which lose 5 bases and 6 bases respectively. With respect to this clone: It lacks a known antigen. Base qualities are not recorded, but no much larger clone differs from it by a single base.

TCRbeta CDR3 regions were amplified from genomic DNA using the immunoSEQ Assay, a bias-controlled multiplex PCR. As for how the authors treated the data: The number of nucleated cells in each sample was estimated by amplification of reference gene primers within the assay. To quantify the absolute abundance of each unique TCRbeta CDR3 rearrangement, sequence reads were collapsed and filtered. For each sample, productive Simpson clonality was calculated as the square root of Simpson's diversity index across productive rearrangements. Here the immuneACCESS table is served through TCRdb, limited to in-frame sequences with V and J called. Missing clones are a known gap in these copies; in checked studies unresolved V genes cover under half, and the rest lacks a known reason. The V and J calls and the clone size are those of that table, but D and trimming were determined from the DNA. Here the sample has 350,000 to 500,000 clones; 70% to 90% occur a single time. The leading ten clones occupy about 1.5% of the sample.

Enrolling through a virtual design, the prospective study's participants ranged in age from roughly 18 to 95 years and lived across 20 to 25 United States geographic areas. In the prospective study, participants were assigned to cohorts based on the clinical history participants reported in a screening survey and a study questionnaire. Exposed participants were defined as having been in contact with someone with a PCR-confirmed or clinician-diagnosed COVID-19 case within 2 weeks of study entry. Each participant in the prospective study had whole blood, serum and a nasopharyngeal or oropharyngeal swab collected by mobile phlebotomists. Additional blood draws and questionnaires over an approximately 2-month period could optionally be provided by prospective study participants. Blood samples from the prospective study were shipped frozen or at room temperature prior to DNA extraction.

The chain links TRBV24-1 with TRBJ2-7; tentative D gene TRBD2, with 5 bases matching. The sequence came from a woman aged 18-30 years who had been exposed to COVID-19. Sequenced sample: PBMCs or T cells enriched from blood (not recorded which). The DNA is TGTGCCACCAGTGGAGGGCTCGAGCAGTACTTC. The resulting protein is CATSGGLEQYF.